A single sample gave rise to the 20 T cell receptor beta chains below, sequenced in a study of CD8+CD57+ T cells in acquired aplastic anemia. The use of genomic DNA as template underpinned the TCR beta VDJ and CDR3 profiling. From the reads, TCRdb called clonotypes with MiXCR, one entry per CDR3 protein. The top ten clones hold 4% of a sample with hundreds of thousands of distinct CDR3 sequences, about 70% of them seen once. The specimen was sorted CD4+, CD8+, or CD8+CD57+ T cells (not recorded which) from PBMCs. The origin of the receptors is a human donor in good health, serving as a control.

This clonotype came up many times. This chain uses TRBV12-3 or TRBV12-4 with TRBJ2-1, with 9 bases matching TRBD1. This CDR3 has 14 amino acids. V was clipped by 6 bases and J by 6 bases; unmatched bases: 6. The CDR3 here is CASSRDRAINEQFF. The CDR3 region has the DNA TGTGCCAGCAGCCGGGACAGGGCGATCAATGAGCAGTTCTTC.

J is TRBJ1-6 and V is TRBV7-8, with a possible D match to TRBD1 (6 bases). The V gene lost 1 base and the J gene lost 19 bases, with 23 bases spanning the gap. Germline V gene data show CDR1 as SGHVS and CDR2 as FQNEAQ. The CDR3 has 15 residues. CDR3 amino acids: CASSLGVGGASPLHF. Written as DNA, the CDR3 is TGTGCCAGCAGCTTAGGTGTAGGGGGTGCTTCACCGCTGCACTTT.

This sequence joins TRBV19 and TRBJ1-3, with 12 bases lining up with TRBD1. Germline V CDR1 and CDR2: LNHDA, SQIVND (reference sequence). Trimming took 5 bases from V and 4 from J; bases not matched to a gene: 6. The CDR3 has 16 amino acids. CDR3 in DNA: TGTGCCAGTAGTTATGCGGGACAGGGGGCCGGAAACACCATATATTTT. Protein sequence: CASSYAGQGAGNTIYF.

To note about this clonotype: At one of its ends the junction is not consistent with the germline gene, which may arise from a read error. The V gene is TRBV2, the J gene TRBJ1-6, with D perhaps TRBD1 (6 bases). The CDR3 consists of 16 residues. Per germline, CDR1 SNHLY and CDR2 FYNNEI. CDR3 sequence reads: CASSLGIRTANSPLHF. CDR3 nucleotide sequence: TGTGCCAGCAGCTTAGGGATAAGGACAGCTAATTCCCCCCTCCACTTT.

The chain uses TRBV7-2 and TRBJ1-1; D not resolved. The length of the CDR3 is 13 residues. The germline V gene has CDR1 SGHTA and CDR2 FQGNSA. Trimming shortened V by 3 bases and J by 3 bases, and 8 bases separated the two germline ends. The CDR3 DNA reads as TGTGCCAGCAGCTTTCGGAGAGACACTGAAGCTTTCTTT. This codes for CASSFRRDTEAFF.

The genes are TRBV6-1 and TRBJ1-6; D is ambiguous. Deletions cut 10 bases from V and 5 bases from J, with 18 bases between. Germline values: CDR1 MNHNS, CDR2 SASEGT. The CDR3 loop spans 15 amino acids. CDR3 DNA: TGTGCCACCCGTCCCTATACGAGGGATAATTCACCCCTCCACTTT. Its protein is CATRPYTRDNSPLHF.

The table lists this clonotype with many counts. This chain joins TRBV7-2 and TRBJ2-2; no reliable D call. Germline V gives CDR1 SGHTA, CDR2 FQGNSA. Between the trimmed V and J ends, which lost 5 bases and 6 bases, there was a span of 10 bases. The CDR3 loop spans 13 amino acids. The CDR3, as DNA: TGTGCCAGCAGCCCCCAAATGGCCGGGGAGCTGTTTTTT. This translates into CASSPQMAGELFF.

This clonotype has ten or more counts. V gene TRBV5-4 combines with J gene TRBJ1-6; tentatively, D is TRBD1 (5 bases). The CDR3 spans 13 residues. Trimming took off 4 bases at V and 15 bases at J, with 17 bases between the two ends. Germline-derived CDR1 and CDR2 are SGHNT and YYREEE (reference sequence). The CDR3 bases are TGTGCCAGCAGCCTGGACACCCGCCGAGTCCTCCACTTT. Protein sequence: CASSLDTRRVLHF.

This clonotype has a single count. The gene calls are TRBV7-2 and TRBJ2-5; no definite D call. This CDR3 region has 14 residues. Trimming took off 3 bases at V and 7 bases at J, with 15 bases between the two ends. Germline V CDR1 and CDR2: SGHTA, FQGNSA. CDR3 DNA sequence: TGTGCCAGCAGCTTGATGGATCGGCAATCGACCCAGTACTTC. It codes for CASSLMDRQSTQYF.

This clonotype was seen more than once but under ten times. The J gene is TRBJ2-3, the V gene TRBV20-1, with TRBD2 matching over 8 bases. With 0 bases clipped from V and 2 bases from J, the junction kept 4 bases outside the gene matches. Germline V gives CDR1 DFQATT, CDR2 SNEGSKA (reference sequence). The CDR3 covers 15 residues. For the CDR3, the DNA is TGCAGTGCTAGAGATGACGGGGGGGCCACAGATACGCAGTATTTT. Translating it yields CSARDDGGATDTQYF.

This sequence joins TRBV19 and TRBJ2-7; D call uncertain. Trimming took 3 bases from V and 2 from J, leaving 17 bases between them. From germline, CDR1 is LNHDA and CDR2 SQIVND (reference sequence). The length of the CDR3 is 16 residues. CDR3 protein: CASSILYTGPTYEQYF. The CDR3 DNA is TGTGCCAGTAGTATCCTGTACACGGGCCCTACCTACGAGCAGTACTTC.

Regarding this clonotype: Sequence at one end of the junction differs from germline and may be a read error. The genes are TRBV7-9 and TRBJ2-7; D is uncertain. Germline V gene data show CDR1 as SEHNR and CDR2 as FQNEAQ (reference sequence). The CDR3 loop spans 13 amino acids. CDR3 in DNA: TGTGCCAGCTGCTTCGGTGATAGCTCCGAGGATTTCTTC. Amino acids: CASCFGDSSEDFF.

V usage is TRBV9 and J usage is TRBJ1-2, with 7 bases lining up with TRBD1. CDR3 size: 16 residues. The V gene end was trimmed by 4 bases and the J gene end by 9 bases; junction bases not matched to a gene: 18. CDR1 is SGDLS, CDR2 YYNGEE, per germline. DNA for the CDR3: TGTGCCAGCAGCCCAGCAGGGGGATCGGAAGAGCGTCGCTACACCTTC. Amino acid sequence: CASSPAGGSEERRYTF.

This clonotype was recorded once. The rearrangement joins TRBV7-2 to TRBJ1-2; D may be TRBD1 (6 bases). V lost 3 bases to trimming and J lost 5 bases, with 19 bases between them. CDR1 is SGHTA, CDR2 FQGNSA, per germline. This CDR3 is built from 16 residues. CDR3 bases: TGTGCCAGCAGCTTGACCGGGACCTCAGGGGCATATGGCTACACCTTC. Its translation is CASSLTGTSGAYGYTF.

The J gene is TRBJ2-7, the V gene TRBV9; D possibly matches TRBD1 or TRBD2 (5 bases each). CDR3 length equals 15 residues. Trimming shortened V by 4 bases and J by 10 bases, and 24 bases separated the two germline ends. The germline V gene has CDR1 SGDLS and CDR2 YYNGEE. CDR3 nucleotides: TGTGCCAGCAGCTTAGGGTCGGCTGGGGGTTCAGCCCAGTACTTC. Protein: CASSLGSAGGSAQYF. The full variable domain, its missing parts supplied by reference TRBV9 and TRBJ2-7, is DSGVTQTPKHLITATGQRVTLRCSPRSGDLSVYWYQQSLDQGLQFLIQYYNGEERAKGNILERFSAQQFPDLHSELNLSSLELGDSALYFCASSLGSAGGSAQYFGPGTRLTVT.

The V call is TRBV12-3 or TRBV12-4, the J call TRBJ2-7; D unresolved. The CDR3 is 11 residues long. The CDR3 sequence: CASSSSYGHYV. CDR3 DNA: TGTGCCAGCAGCTCGTCTTACGGGCACTACGTG.

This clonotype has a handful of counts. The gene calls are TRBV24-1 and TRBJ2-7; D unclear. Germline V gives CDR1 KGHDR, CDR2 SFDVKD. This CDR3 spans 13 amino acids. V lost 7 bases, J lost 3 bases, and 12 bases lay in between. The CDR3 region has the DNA TGTGCCACCAGCAGTGGCCCGAGCTACGAGCAGTACTTC. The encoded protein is CATSSGPSYEQYF.

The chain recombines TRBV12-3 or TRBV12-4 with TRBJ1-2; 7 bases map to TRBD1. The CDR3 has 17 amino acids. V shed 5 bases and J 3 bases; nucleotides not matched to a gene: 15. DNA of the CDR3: TGTGCCAGCAGTGGAAACTTGGCTGGGGGACAGTACTATGGCTACACCTTC. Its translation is CASSGNLAGGQYYGYTF.

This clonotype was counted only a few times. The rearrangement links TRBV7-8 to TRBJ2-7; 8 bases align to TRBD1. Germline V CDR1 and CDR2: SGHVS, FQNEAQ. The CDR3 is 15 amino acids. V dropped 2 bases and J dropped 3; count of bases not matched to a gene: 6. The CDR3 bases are TGTGCCAGCAGCTTATCGAGCGGACAGGGCTACGAGCAGTACTTC. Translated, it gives CASSLSSGQGYEQYF.

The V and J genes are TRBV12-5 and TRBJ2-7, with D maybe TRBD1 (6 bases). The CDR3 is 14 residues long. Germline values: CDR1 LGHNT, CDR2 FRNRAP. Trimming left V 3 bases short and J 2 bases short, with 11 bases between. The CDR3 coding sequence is TGTGCTAGTGGTTTAGGACAGACCACCTACGAGCAGTACTTC. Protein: CASGLGQTTYEQYF.